A selection of T cell receptor beta chains follows, all from one sample in a study of shared clonotypes between healthy human individuals. This table comes from immunoSEQ multiplex PCR, and its TCRdb copy is limited to in-frame clones, with some not included. The sample yields fewer than 800,000 clones, roughly nine tenths seen once. The material sequenced was naive CD8+ T cells sorted from blood. These receptor sequences come from a man younger than 40 in good health. The CDR3 runs from the conserved cysteine through the conserved F or W. The order of the fields is J gene, clone size, CDR3 length, D gene, V gene, CDR3 DNA, CDR3 protein. A D gene is named only where the DNA matches it firmly. Not all rows give a size; the values are once, few, many and, for expanded clones, a class.

j_gene: TRBJ1-5; abundance: few; len: 15; d_gene: TRBD1; v_gene: TRBV27; CDR3nt: TGTGCCAGCAGCATAGACCACAGGGGGCATCAGCCCCAGCATTTT; CDR3aa: CASSIDHRGHQPQHF
j_gene: TRBJ1-3; abundance: .; len: 14; d_gene: .; v_gene: TRBV13; CDR3nt: TGTGCCAGCAGCTGGGGCCACTCTGGAAACACCATATATTTT; CDR3aa: CASSWGHSGNTIYF
j_gene: TRBJ2-3; abundance: .; len: 12; d_gene: TRBD2; v_gene: TRBV9; CDR3nt: TGTGCCAGCAGCGGGACTAGTCCTACGCAGTATTTT; CDR3aa: CASSGTSPTQYF
j_gene: TRBJ2-1; abundance: .; len: 16; d_gene: TRBD1; v_gene: TRBV6-1; CDR3nt: TGTGCCAGCAGTGAAAGGGGGCAGGGGTCTGGCAATGAGCAGTTCTTC; CDR3aa: CASSERGQGSGNEQFF
j_gene: TRBJ2-1; abundance: .; len: 13; d_gene: .; v_gene: TRBV11-2; CDR3nt: TGTGCCAGCAGCCTCGGGCCGACAAATGAGCAGTTCTTC; CDR3aa: CASSLGPTNEQFF
j_gene: TRBJ2-7; abundance: .; len: 14; d_gene: .; v_gene: TRBV6-1; CDR3nt: TGTGCCAGCAGTGTCGACAATAAGGGCTACGAGCAGTACTTC; CDR3aa: CASSVDNKGYEQYF
j_gene: TRBJ2-7; abundance: .; len: 13; d_gene: .; v_gene: TRBV2; CDR3nt: TGTGCCAGCAGTGAAGGAGGTCCCTACGAGCAGTACTTC; CDR3aa: CASSEGGPYEQYF
j_gene: TRBJ2-5; abundance: .; len: 15; d_gene: .; v_gene: TRBV6-1; CDR3nt: TGTGCCAGCCTCGATTGGAGGGCGTTGGGGAAGACCCAGTACTTC; CDR3aa: CASLDWRALGKTQYF
j_gene: TRBJ2-3; abundance: .; len: 15; d_gene: .; v_gene: TRBV5-4; CDR3nt: TGTGCCAGCAGCTTGGCGAGGGCCCAAACAGATACGCAGTATTTT; CDR3aa: CASSLARAQTDTQYF
j_gene: TRBJ2-2; abundance: .; len: 15; d_gene: TRBD2; v_gene: TRBV6-5; CDR3nt: TGTGCCAGCAAAGTAGCGGGAGGGCCCGCCGGGGAGCTGTTTTTT; CDR3aa: CASKVAGGPAGELFF
j_gene: TRBJ2-1; abundance: .; len: 14; d_gene: TRBD1; v_gene: TRBV13; CDR3nt: TGTGCCAGCAGCTTTGGGGGACAGATGAATGAGCAGTTCTTC; CDR3aa: CASSFGGQMNEQFF
j_gene: TRBJ2-7; abundance: .; len: 17; d_gene: .; v_gene: TRBV5-6; CDR3nt: TGTGCCAGCCTTCCCACCCGAGAACGCACCCAGCGCTCCGAGCAGTACTTC; CDR3aa: CASLPTRERTQRSEQYF
j_gene: TRBJ2-2; abundance: .; len: 15; d_gene: TRBD1; v_gene: TRBV9; CDR3nt: TGTGCCAGCAGCTTAACAGGGGGCGGCACCGGGGAGCTGTTTTTT; CDR3aa: CASSLTGGGTGELFF
j_gene: TRBJ2-7; abundance: .; len: 13; d_gene: .; v_gene: TRBV28; CDR3nt: TGTGCCAGCAGTTTAGGGCGGGACTACGAGCAGTACTTC; CDR3aa: CASSLGRDYEQYF
j_gene: TRBJ2-7; abundance: few; len: 15; d_gene: TRBD1; v_gene: TRBV27; CDR3nt: TGTGCCAGCAGTTTATCCGGGACAGGGGACTACGAGCAGTACTTC; CDR3aa: CASSLSGTGDYEQYF
j_gene: TRBJ1-5; abundance: once; len: 14; d_gene: TRBD1; v_gene: TRBV7-8; CDR3nt: TGTGCCAGCAGCGCTCGGACAGGGAATCAGCCCCAGCATTTT; CDR3aa: CASSARTGNQPQHF
j_gene: TRBJ2-3; abundance: .; len: 14; d_gene: .; v_gene: TRBV7-9; CDR3nt: TGTGCCAGCAGCGCTGTAGGACCCACAGATACGCAGTATTTT; CDR3aa: CASSAVGPTDTQYF
j_gene: TRBJ2-1; abundance: .; len: 19; d_gene: .; v_gene: TRBV21-1; CDR3nt: TGTGCCAGCAGCAAGGAGCTAGCGGGAGCCAAAACCCCATACAATGAGCAGTTCTTC; CDR3aa: CASSKELAGAKTPYNEQFF
j_gene: TRBJ1-2; abundance: few; len: 13; d_gene: .; v_gene: TRBV27; CDR3nt: TGTGCCAGCAGCTCGACAGCATTCAGAGGCTACACCTTC; CDR3aa: CASSSTAFRGYTF
j_gene: TRBJ1-5; abundance: .; len: 15; d_gene: .; v_gene: TRBV5-1; CDR3nt: TGCGCCAGCAGCCCAGGGGTTGGGAGCAATCAGCCCCAGCATTTT; CDR3aa: CASSPGVGSNQPQHF
j_gene: TRBJ2-7; abundance: .; len: 12; d_gene: .; v_gene: TRBV7-9; CDR3nt: TGTGCCAGCAGCTCGACGGGATACGAGCAGTACTTC; CDR3aa: CASSSTGYEQYF
j_gene: TRBJ2-7; abundance: .; len: 13; d_gene: .; v_gene: TRBV19; CDR3nt: TGTGCCAGTACGAGGGGGGCGAGAGACGAGCAGTACTTC; CDR3aa: CASTRGARDEQYF
j_gene: TRBJ2-1; abundance: .; len: 13; d_gene: .; v_gene: TRBV27; CDR3nt: TGTGCCAGCAGTTTATCCCAGGGGAATGAGCAGTTCTTC; CDR3aa: CASSLSQGNEQFF